This T cell receptor (beta chain) emerged from a study of blood T cells in healthy people across ages. Overall study results and limits: Per million T cells, TCR beta diversity dropped roughly linearly as age increased. PBMCs were not sorted, which prevented a conclusive comparison of naive versus antigen-experienced cells.

Worth noting for this clonotype: The antigen is not known.

Next came a second PCR, run for about 7 to 12 cycles, which used a sample-barcoded 5' primer along with a J-beta primer mix. TCRdb independently ran MiXCR on the 5' RACE reads; one entry per CDR3 protein. The sample consists of approximately 780,000 distinct CDR3 sequences, approximately 24% of them appearing once. Peripheral blood, approximately 10 milliliters per donor, was collected. V gave up 3 bases and J gave up 5 bases; unmatched junction bases: 2. CDR3 length equals 13 residues. CDR1 is SSHAT, CDR2 FNYEAQ, per germline (reference sequence). This sample also belongs to another study, concerning T cells of mothers and their children. This second study notes: A few healthy Caucasian mothers gave samples, and so did their six children.

The sample comprised blood. This chain joins TRBV7-7 and TRBJ2-3; TRBD1 aligns across 7 bases. This clonotype originated in a boy aged 10-17 years in good health. CDR3 bases: TGTGCCAGCAGCTTCTCAGGGGGAGATACGCAGTATTTT. It yields the protein CASSFSGGDTQYF.